These 26 T cell receptor beta chains share one sample of origin, sequenced in a study of blood T cell repertoires in COVID-19. Only in-frame clones appear in the TCRdb table, and some are missing; sequencing was by immunoSEQ multiplex PCR. The table has about 130,000 clones, approximately 86% seen once; the top ten hold roughly 2.3%. Material: PBMCs or T cells enriched from blood (not recorded which). These receptors came from a woman between 50 and 59 years old who had recovered from COVID-19.

The chain joins TRBV19 to TRBJ2-7; 7 bases are a match to TRBD2. The V segment lost 3 bases and the J segment 6 bases; nucleotides outside the gene matches: 8. Germline loops: CDR1 LNHDA, CDR2 SQIVND (reference sequence). The CDR3 sequence is 14 residues long. The CDR3 DNA reads TGTGCCAGTAGTATTCATGGGACTACCTCCGAGCAGTACTTC. This encodes CASSIHGTTSEQYF.

Only a few counts were recorded for this clone. The rearrangement joins TRBV27 to TRBJ2-3; 8 bases fit TRBD1. The CDR3 length is 17 residues. Germline assignment: CDR1 MNHEY and CDR2 SMNVEV (reference sequence). Unmatched junction bases numbered 7, after V lost 2 bases and J lost 0 bases. The CDR3 DNA reads TGTGCCAGCAGTTTAAGAGGGACAGGCGCTAGCACAGATACGCAGTATTTT. Encoded protein: CASSLRGTGASTDTQYF.

This sequence joins TRBV7-2 and TRBJ1-1, with D unresolved. Germline V CDR1 and CDR2: SGHTA, FQGNSA. The CDR3 has 15 residues. V was shortened by 1 base and J by 1 base, with 10 bases between the two germline ends. CDR3 amino acids: CASSLDGRRNTEAFF. CDR3 nucleotide sequence: TGTGCCAGCAGCTTAGACGGTCGGAGGAACACTGAAGCTTTCTTT.

The rearrangement uses TRBV11-2 and TRBJ2-7; 10 nucleotides agree with TRBD1. The CDR3 is made up of 16 amino acids. J gave up 0 bases and V 5 bases, and 7 bases lay outside the gene matches. Looked up from germline, CDR1 is SGHAT and CDR2 is FQNNGV. The CDR3: CASSTGDRGASYEQYF. CDR3 sequence (DNA): TGTGCCAGCAGCACCGGGGACAGGGGTGCCTCCTACGAGCAGTACTTC. Full variable domain (rest looked up from reference TRBV11-2 and TRBJ2-7): EAGVAQSPRYKIIEKRQSVAFWCNPISGHATLYWYQQILGQGPKLLIQFQNNGVVDDSQLPKDRFSAERLKGVDSTLKIQPAKLEDSAVYLCASSTGDRGASYEQYFGPGTRLTVT.

The rearrangement uses TRBV3-1 (or the pseudogene TRBV3-2) and TRBJ2-1, with 7 nucleotides matching TRBD2. Trimming at V came to 4 bases and at J to 8 bases, leaving 14 bases not matched to a gene. This CDR3 has 16 amino acids. Germline-derived CDR1 and CDR2 are LGHDT and YNNKEL (reference sequence). The DNA for the CDR3 is TGTGCCAGCAGCCTCCAAGCGGGGAGAGGATATCATGAGCAGTTCTTC. It translates to CASSLQAGRGYHEQFF.

DNA of the CDR3: TGTGCCAGCAGGGGGGGGGCCCTGAACACTGAAGCTTTCTTT. Amino acids: CASRGGALNTEAFF. The chain is built from TRBV25-1 and TRBJ1-1, with a weak D call TRBD1 (6 bases). Germline CDR1 is MGHDK and CDR2 is SYGVNS. The CDR3 runs to 14 residues. With 6 bases removed from V and 0 bases from J, the gap between germline ends came to 11 bases. The full variable domain, rest sourced from reference TRBV25-1 and TRBJ1-1, is EADIYQTPRYLVIGTGKKITLECSQTMGHDKMYWYQQDPGMELHLIHYSYGVNSTEKGDLSSESTVSRIRTEHFPLTLESARPSHTSQYLCASRGGALNTEAFFGQGTRLTVV.

CDR3: CASSLGVRGNEQFF. In DNA form, the CDR3 reads TGTGCCAGCAGCTTAGGAGTAAGGGGTAATGAGCAGTTCTTC. The V call is TRBV7-9, the J call TRBJ2-1, with a possible D match to TRBD1 (5 bases). The ends were cut back, 1 base at V and 7 bases at J, with 11 bases in the middle. Germline CDR1 and CDR2: SEHNR and FQNEAQ (reference sequence). The length of the CDR3 is 14 residues.

CDR3 nucleotide sequence: TGCGCCAGCAGCCAAGAGGACAGCATGAACACTGAAGCTTTCTTT. Amino acids: CASSQEDSMNTEAFF. The chain links TRBV4-1 to TRBJ1-1; D is perhaps TRBD1 (6 bases). Germline V gene data show CDR1 as MGHRA and CDR2 as YSYEKL. V was trimmed by 0 bases and J by 0 bases, leaving 8 bases between them. The length of the CDR3 is 15 residues.

J is TRBJ2-7 and V is TRBV11-1; 8 bases are a match to TRBD1. From germline, CDR1 is SGHAT and CDR2 FQDESV (reference sequence). The CDR3 has 13 amino acids. Unmatched junction bases numbered 2, after V lost 3 bases and J lost 4 bases. CDR3 amino acids: CASSFNRGYEQYF. The CDR3 region has the DNA TGTGCCAGCAGCTTTAACAGGGGGTACGAGCAGTACTTC. Looking up the rest from reference TRBV11-1 and TRBJ2-7 gives the full variable domain: EAEVAQSPRYKITEKSQAVAFWCDPISGHATLYWYRQILGQGPELLVQFQDESVVDDSQLPKDRFSAERLKGVDSTLKIQPAELGDSAMYLCASSFNRGYEQYFGPGTRLTVT.

The CDR3 region is CASSQDAGQGAKFTGYTF. The CDR3 coding sequence is TGTGCCAGCAGCCAAGATGCAGGACAGGGGGCGAAGTTTACTGGCTACACCTTC. This sequence joins TRBV3-1 (or the pseudogene TRBV3-2) and TRBJ1-2; 11 bases are a match to TRBD1. CDR1 is LGHDT and CDR2 is YNNKEL in the germline V gene (reference sequence). This CDR3 is built from 18 residues. Losses at the gene ends were 0 bases for V and 7 bases for J; bases not matched to a gene: 13.

The sample holds a few counts of this clone. The CDR3 reads CASSLAGGMGNAVGNTIYF. The DNA for the CDR3 is TGTGCCAGCAGCTTAGCGGGGGGGATGGGTAATGCGGTCGGAAACACCATATATTTT. The chain is built from TRBV7-8 and TRBJ1-3, with TRBD1 as a possible D gene (5 bases). The CDR3 loop spans 19 amino acids. V lost 0 bases and J lost 4, with 22 bases in between. CDR1 SGHVS and CDR2 FQNEAQ come from the germline V gene. The full variable domain, with the rest looked up from reference TRBV7-8 and TRBJ1-3, is GAGVSQSPRYKVAKRGQDVALRCDPISGHVSLFWYQQALGQGPEFLTYFQNEAQLDKSGLPSDRFFAERPEGSVSTLKIQRTQQEDSAVYLCASSLAGGMGNAVGNTIYFGEGSWLTVV.

This chain links TRBV5-1 with TRBJ2-2; 8 bases line up with TRBD1. The ends lost 0 bases at V and 4 bases at J; junction bases unmatched: 5. The CDR3 runs 16 residues. The germline CDR1 and CDR2 sequences are SGHRS and YFSETQ. The CDR3 DNA is TGCGCCAGCAGCTTGGGGACAGGGTCGGGCACCGGGGAGCTGTTTTTT. This codes for CASSLGTGSGTGELFF.

The chain recombines TRBV7-2 with TRBJ2-3, with D possibly matching TRBD1 (7 bases). This CDR3 region has 16 residues. The V gene lost 5 bases and the J gene lost 4 bases, with 19 bases spanning the gap. Germline lookup yields CDR1 SGHTA and CDR2 FQGNSA. CDR3 sequence: CASSTQGGPPSDTQYF. The CDR3 DNA reads as TGTGCCAGCAGCACCCAGGGGGGCCCGCCGTCAGATACGCAGTATTTT. Looking up the rest from reference TRBV7-2 and TRBJ2-3 gives the full variable domain: GAGVSQSPSNKVTEKGKDVELRCDPISGHTALYWYRQSLGQGLEFLIYFQGNSAPDKSGLPSDRFSAERTGGSVSTLTIQRTQQEDSAVYLCASSTQGGPPSDTQYFGPGTRLTVL.

The rearrangement links TRBV3-1 (or the pseudogene TRBV3-2) to TRBJ2-7, with 7 bases fitting TRBD1. Trimming took 5 bases from V and 0 from J; bases not matched to a gene: 7. The CDR3 totals 15 residues. The germline V gene has CDR1 LGHDT and CDR2 YNNKEL (reference sequence). The CDR3 loop is CASSSGTVISYEQYF. CDR3 sequence (DNA): TGTGCCAGCAGCTCCGGGACAGTCATCTCCTACGAGCAGTACTTC.

The rearrangement joins TRBV29-1 to TRBJ2-3, with a weak D call TRBD1 (7 bases). The V gene lost 6 bases and the J gene lost 2 bases, with 12 bases spanning the gap. The CDR3 covers 13 residues. The germline V gene has CDR1 SQVTM and CDR2 ANQGSEA. The CDR3 reads CSVAGQLTDTQYF. The CDR3 DNA sequence: TGCAGCGTCGCGGGACAGCTCACAGATACGCAGTATTTT.

The chain links TRBV5-6 to TRBJ2-1, with D tentatively TRBD2 (6 bases). Trimming pared 4 bases from V and 5 bases from J, leaving 19 bases between. Germline V gene data show CDR1 as SGHDT and CDR2 as YYEEEE. The CDR3 length is 16 residues. In nucleotides, the CDR3 is TGTGCCAGCAGCCCTCCGGGGGTATTAGGTAACAATGAGCAGTTCTTC. Translation gives CASSPPGVLGNNEQFF.

The DNA for the CDR3 is TGTGCCAGCAGGGGGGGGGCGTCCTACGAGCAGTACTTC. Translating gives CASRGGASYEQYF. V gene TRBV25-1 combines with J gene TRBJ2-7; tentatively, D is TRBD2 (7 bases). Germline-derived CDR1 and CDR2 are MGHDK and SYGVNS. CDR3 length equals 13 residues. Trimming stripped 6 bases from V and 1 base from J, with 10 bases between.

This clone has just one count. The gene calls are TRBV7-8 and TRBJ1-1, with D tentatively TRBD1 (5 bases). Germline lookup yields CDR1 SGHVS and CDR2 FQNEAQ. V was trimmed by 2 bases and J by 8 bases, leaving 12 bases between them. This CDR3 comprises 13 residues. The chain's CDR3 is CASSLYVRGEAFF. The CDR3 DNA is TGTGCCAGCAGCTTATATGTGCGGGGGGAAGCTTTCTTT.

The J gene is TRBJ2-1, the V gene TRBV6-2 or TRBV6-3; tentative D call: TRBD2 (8 bases). Per the germline V gene, CDR1 is MNHEY and CDR2 is SVGEGT. V dropped 4 bases and J dropped 10 bases, with 17 bases sitting between them. CDR3 size: 14 residues. Written as DNA, the CDR3 is TGTGCCAGCAGTTGGACAGGAGGCGGGGGGGAGCAGTTCTTC. This codes for CASSWTGGGGEQFF.

The V gene is TRBV3-1 (or the pseudogene TRBV3-2), the J gene TRBJ1-2; tentatively, D is TRBD1 (6 bases). Deletions cut 3 bases from V and 8 bases from J, with 19 bases between. Germline V gene sequence: CDR1 LGHDT, CDR2 YNNKEL (reference sequence). The CDR3 is 15 amino acids. CDR3 in amino acids: CASSQRVQGGGGYTF. The CDR3 nucleotides are TGTGCCAGCAGCCAGAGGGTTCAAGGGGGTGGAGGCTACACCTTC.

To note about this clone: Within the sample, other DNA sequences also encode this same CDR3. The chain joins TRBV12-5 to TRBJ1-2, with a weak D call TRBD1 (6 bases). Germline values: CDR1 LGHNT, CDR2 FRNRAP. This CDR3 region has 14 residues. V shed 2 bases and J shed 3 bases, with 10 bases lying between them. CDR3 amino acids: CASGLTGFDYGYTF. CDR3 nucleotide sequence: TGTGCTAGTGGTTTGACAGGGTTCGACTATGGCTACACCTTC.

The chain recombines TRBV2 with TRBJ2-2; D remains unclear. Germline CDR1 SNHLY, CDR2 FYNNEI. The CDR3 has 15 residues. V was clipped by 2 bases and J by 0 bases, with 7 bases between them. CDR3 in amino acids: CASSETVSNTGELFF. The CDR3 bases are TGTGCCAGCAGTGAAACGGTGTCGAACACCGGGGAGCTGTTTTTT.

In its sample, this clone was seen a few times. This chain links TRBV6-1 with TRBJ1-1; a possible D gene is TRBD1 (5 bases). The CDR3 consists of 16 residues. Trimming pared 4 bases from V and 1 base from J, leaving 16 bases between. CDR1 and CDR2 (germline): MNHNS, SASEGT. The CDR3 coding sequence is TGTGCCAGCAGTGCTCGAGCGACAGTTAAGAACACTGAAGCTTTCTTT. This codes for CASSARATVKNTEAFF.

The V and J genes are TRBV10-3 and TRBJ2-7; 7 positions match TRBD2. Germline V gene data show CDR1 as ENHRY and CDR2 as SYGVKD. J gave up 1 base and V 2 bases, and 2 bases lay outside the gene matches. This CDR3 is built from 14 residues. The CDR3 spells CAISEREGSYEQYF. DNA for the CDR3: TGTGCCATCAGTGAGAGGGAGGGGTCCTACGAGCAGTACTTC.

The chain couples TRBV27 to TRBJ2-7; a weak D match, TRBD1 (5 bases). V lost 0 bases and J lost 1, with 13 bases in between. This CDR3 contains 16 residues. Germline CDR1 is MNHEY and CDR2 is SMNVEV (reference sequence). Here the CDR3 reads CASSLSRQRSSYEQYF. The DNA of the CDR3 is TGTGCCAGCAGTTTATCCCGACAGCGAAGTTCCTACGAGCAGTACTTC.

The chain recombines TRBV19 with TRBJ2-5; the match to TRBD1 covers 9 bases. Germline V CDR1 and CDR2: LNHDA, SQIVND (reference sequence). J gave up 5 bases and V 6 bases, and 4 bases lay outside the gene matches. The CDR3 extends over 13 amino acids. CDR3 DNA: TGTGCCAGTAGCCCGGGACAGGGTGAGACCCAGTACTTC. Amino acid sequence: CASSPGQGETQYF.